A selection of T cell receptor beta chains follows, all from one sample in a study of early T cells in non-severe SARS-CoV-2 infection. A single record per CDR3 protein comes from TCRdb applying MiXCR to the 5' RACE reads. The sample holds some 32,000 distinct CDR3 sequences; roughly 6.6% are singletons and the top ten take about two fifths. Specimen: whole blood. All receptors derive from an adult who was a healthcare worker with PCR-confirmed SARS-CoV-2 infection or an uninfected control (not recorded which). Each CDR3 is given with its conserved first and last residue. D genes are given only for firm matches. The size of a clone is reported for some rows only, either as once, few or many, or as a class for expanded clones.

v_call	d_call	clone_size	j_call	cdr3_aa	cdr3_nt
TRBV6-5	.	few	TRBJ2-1	CASSPPGTHRGPDNEQFF	TGTGCCAGCAGCCCCCCCGGGACCCACCGGGGTCCCGACAATGAGCAGTTCTTC
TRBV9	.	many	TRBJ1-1	CASSVGVAWGKEAFF	TGTGCCAGCAGCGTAGGGGTCGCTTGGGGGAAGGAAGCTTTCTTT
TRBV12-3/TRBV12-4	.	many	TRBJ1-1	CASSFFGGTEAFF	TGTGCCAGCAGTTTTTTTGGGGGCACTGAAGCTTTCTTT
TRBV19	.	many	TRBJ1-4	CASSDWTPPEWEKLFF	TGTGCCAGTAGTGACTGGACCCCACCTGAGTGGGAAAAACTGTTTTTT
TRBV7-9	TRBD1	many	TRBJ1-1	CASSYGQGNTEAFF	TGTGCCAGCAGTTACGGACAGGGTAACACTGAAGCTTTCTTT
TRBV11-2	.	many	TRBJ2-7	CASSRRYEQYF	TGTGCCAGCAGCCGACGCTACGAGCAGTACTTC
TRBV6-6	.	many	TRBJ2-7	CASALAVGPTYEQYF	TGTGCCAGCGCCTTAGCAGTCGGTCCTACCTACGAGCAGTACTTC
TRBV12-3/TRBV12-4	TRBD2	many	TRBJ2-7	CASSPVGAGGSEQYF	TGTGCCAGCAGTCCCGTAGGAGCGGGAGGTTCCGAGCAGTACTTC
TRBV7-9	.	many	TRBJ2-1	CASSKDGSSYNEQFF	TGTGCCAGCAGCAAGGACGGGAGCTCCTACAATGAGCAGTTCTTC
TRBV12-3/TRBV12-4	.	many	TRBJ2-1	CATKENLRSSYNEQFF	TGTGCCACCAAAGAGAACCTACGCAGCTCCTACAATGAGCAGTTCTTC
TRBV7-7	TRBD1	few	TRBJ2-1	CASSPQGGVAEQFF	TGTGCTAGCAGCCCACAGGGGGGAGTGGCTGAGCAGTTCTTC
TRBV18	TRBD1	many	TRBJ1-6	CASSPRDSPNSPLHF	TGTGCCAGCTCACCACGGGACAGCCCTAATTCACCCCTCCACTTT
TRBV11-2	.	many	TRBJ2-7	CASSLRPDGPYEQYF	TGTGCCAGCAGCTTACGTCCGGACGGACCCTACGAGCAGTACTTC
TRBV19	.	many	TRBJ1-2	CASSILTGGGYGYTF	TGTGCCAGTAGTATTTTAACCGGGGGTGGCTATGGCTACACCTTC
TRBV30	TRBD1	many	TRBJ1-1	CAWSETGKGGNTEAFF	TGTGCCTGGAGTGAGACAGGGAAAGGGGGGAACACTGAAGCTTTCTTT
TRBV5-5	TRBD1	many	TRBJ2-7	CASSLTGTAYEQYF	TGTGCCAGCAGCTTGACCGGGACAGCCTACGAGCAGTACTTC
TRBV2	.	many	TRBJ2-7	CASHPAIGIYEQYF	TGTGCCAGCCACCCGGCCATCGGGATCTACGAGCAGTACTTC
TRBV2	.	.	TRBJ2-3	CASSEGQDTQYF	TGTGCCAGCAGTGAGGGCCAGGATACGCAGTATTTT
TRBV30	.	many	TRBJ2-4	CAWSPTRPGGIQYF	TGTGCCTGGAGTCCTACTCGACCCGGGGGCATTCAGTACTTC
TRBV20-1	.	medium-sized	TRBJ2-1	CSARRGYEQFF	TGCAGTGCCCGCAGGGGATATGAGCAGTTCTTC
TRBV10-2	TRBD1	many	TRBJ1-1	CASSPLGLQGARTEAFF	TGCGCCAGCAGCCCTTTAGGGTTGCAGGGGGCTCGGACTGAAGCTTTCTTT
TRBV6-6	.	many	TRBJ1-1	CASSTTENTEAFF	TGTGCCAGCAGTACGACAGAGAACACTGAAGCTTTCTTT
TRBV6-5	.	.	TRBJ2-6	CASTQQQSGANVLTF	TGTGCCAGCACGCAACAGCAGTCAGGGGCCAACGTCCTGACTTTC
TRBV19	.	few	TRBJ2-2	CASSIAGELFF	TGTGCCAGTAGTATCGCCGGGGAGCTGTTTTTT